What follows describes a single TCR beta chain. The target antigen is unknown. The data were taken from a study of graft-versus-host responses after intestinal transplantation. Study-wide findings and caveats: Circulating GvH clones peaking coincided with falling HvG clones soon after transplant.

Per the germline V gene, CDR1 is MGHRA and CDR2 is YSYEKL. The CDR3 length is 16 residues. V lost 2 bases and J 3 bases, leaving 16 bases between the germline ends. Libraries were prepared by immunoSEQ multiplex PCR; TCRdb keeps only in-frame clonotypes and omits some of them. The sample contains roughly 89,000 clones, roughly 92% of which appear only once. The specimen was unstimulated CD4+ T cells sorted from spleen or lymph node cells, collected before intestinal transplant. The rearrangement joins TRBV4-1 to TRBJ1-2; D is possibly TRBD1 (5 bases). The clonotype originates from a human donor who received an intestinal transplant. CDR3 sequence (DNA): TGCGCCAGCAGCCAAAGCTACAGGTCGTCGGACTATGGCTACACCTTC. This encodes CASSQSYRSSDYGYTF.